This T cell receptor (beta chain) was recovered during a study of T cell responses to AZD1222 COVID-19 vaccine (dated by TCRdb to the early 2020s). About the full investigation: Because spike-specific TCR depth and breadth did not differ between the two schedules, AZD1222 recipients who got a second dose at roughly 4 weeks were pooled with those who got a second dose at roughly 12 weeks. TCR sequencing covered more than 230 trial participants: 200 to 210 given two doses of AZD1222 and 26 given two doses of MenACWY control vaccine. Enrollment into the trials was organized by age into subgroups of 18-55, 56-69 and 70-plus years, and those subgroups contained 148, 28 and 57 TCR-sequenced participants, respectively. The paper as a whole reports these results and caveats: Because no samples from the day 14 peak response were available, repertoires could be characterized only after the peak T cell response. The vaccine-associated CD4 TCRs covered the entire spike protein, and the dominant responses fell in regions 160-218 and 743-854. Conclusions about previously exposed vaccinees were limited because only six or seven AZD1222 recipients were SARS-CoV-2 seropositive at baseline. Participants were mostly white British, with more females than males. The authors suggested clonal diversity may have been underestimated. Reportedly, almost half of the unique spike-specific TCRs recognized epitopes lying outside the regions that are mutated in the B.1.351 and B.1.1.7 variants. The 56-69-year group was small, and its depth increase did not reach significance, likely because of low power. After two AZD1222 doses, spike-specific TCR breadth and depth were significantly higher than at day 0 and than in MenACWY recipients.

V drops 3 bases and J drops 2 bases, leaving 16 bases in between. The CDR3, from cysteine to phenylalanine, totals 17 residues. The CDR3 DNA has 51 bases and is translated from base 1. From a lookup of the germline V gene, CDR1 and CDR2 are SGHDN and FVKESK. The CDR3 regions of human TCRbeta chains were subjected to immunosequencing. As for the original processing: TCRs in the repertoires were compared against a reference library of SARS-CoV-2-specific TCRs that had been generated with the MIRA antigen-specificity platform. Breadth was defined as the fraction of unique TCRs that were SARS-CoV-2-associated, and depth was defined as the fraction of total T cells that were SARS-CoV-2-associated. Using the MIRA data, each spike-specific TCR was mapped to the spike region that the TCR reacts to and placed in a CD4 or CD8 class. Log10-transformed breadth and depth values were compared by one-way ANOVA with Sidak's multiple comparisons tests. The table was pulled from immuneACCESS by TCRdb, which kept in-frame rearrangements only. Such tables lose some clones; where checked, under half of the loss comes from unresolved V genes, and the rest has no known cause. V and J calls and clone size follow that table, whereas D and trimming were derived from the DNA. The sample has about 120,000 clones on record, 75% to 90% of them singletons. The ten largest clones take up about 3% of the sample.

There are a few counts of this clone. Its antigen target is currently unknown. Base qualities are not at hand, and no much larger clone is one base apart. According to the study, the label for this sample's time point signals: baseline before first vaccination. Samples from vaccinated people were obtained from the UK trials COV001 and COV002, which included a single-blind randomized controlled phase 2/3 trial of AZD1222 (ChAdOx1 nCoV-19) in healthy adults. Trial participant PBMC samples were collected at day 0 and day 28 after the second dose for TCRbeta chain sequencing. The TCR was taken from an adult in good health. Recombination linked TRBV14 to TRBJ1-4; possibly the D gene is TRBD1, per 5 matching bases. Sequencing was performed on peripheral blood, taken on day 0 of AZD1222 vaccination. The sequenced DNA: TGTGCCAGCAGCCAGGGGCGGGCGGGGATCACTAATGAAAAACTGTTTTTT. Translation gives CASSQGRAGITNEKLFF.